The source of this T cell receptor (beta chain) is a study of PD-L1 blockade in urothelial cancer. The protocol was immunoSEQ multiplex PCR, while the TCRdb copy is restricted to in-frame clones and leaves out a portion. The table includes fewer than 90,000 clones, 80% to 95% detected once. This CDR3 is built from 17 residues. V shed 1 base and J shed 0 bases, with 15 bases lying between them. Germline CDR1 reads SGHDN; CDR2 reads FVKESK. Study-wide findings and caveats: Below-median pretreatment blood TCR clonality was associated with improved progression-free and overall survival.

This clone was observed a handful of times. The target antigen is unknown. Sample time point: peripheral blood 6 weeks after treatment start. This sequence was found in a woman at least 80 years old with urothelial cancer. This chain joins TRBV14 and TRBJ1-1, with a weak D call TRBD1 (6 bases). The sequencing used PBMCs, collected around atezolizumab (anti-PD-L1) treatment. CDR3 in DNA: TGTGCCAGCAGCCAAGGTTTGGGGACAACCTTGAACACTGAAGCTTTCTTT. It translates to CASSQGLGTTLNTEAFF.